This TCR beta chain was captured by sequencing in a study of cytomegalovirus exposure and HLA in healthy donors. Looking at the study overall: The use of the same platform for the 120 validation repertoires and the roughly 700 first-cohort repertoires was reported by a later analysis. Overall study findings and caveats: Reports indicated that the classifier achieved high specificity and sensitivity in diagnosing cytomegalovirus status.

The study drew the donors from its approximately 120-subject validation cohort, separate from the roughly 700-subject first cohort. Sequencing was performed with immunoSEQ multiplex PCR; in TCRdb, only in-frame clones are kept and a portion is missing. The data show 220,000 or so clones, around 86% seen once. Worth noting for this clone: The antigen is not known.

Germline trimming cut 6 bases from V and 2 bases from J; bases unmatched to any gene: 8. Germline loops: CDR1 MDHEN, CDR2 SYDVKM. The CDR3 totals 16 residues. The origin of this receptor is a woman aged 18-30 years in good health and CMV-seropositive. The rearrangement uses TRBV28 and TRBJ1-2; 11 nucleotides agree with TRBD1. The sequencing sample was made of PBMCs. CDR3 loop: CASSSPGQGANYGYTF. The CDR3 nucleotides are TGTGCCAGCAGCTCTCCCGGACAGGGGGCGAACTATGGCTACACCTTC.